The 22 T cell receptor beta chains presented below share a single source sample, sequenced in a study of metastatic and nonmetastatic thyroid tumors. MiXCR re-clonotyped the PCR reads for TCRdb. The table shows 75,000 to 100,000 clones, with 9.5% to 15% occurring only once. Not a single patient had been given any form of treatment at any point before undergoing thyroid surgery. The sequenced sample consisted of blood. These receptor sequences come from a female donor with papillary thyroid cancer or a benign thyroid nodule (not recorded which). Some clones in this sample may be carry-over from other donors' samples.

There are many counts of this clone. The chain recombines TRBV10-3 with TRBJ2-6; D is undetermined. CDR1 is ENHRY, CDR2 SYGVKD, per germline. V lost 0 bases and J lost 4, with 13 bases in between. The CDR3 has 17 amino acids. CDR3 in amino acids: CAISESTLGRGANVLTF. Written as DNA, the CDR3 is TGTGCCATCAGTGAGTCGACGTTGGGCCGGGGGGCCAACGTCCTGACTTTC.

In this sample, this clone turned up a few times. The chain employs TRBV6-2 or TRBV6-3 and TRBJ2-7; 7 bases map to TRBD2. Germline V CDR1 and CDR2: MNHEY, SVGEGT. CDR3 length: 16 amino acids. Trimming removed 2 bases from V and 4 bases from J; junction bases left unmatched: 11. CDR3 nucleotide sequence: TGTGCCAGCAGTTACGGCCAACTAGCGAGACGTTACGAGCAGTACTTC. Translated: CASSYGQLARRYEQYF.

This clone showed up many times. The V and J genes are TRBV20-1 and TRBJ2-7; D is unresolved. V lost 0 bases to trimming and J lost 2 bases, with 11 bases between them. The CDR3 is made up of 14 amino acids. From germline, CDR1 is DFQATT and CDR2 SNEGSKA (reference sequence). CDR3 nucleotides: TGCAGTGCTAGAGATACCCAGCGACCCTACGAGCAGTACTTC. Translating gives CSARDTQRPYEQYF.

This clone was seen ten or more times. The rearrangement joins TRBV7-2 to TRBJ2-3, with D possibly being TRBD1 (6 bases). This CDR3 has 15 amino acids. Germline V gene data show CDR1 as SGHTA and CDR2 as FQGNSA. V was shortened by 5 bases and J by 2 bases, with 14 bases between the two germline ends. CDR3 region: CASSPRDMYTDTQYF. CDR3 in DNA: TGTGCCAGCAGCCCCCGGGACATGTACACAGATACGCAGTATTTT. The variable domain in full, completed from reference TRBV7-2 and TRBJ2-3, reads GAGVSQSPSNKVTEKGKDVELRCDPISGHTALYWYRQSLGQGLEFLIYFQGNSAPDKSGLPSDRFSAERTGGSVSTLTIQRTQQEDSAVYLCASSPRDMYTDTQYFGPGTRLTVL.

This clone was seen many times. The chain has TRBV10-3 and TRBJ1-1; D might be TRBD1 (6 bases). CDR1 and CDR2 (germline): ENHRY, SYGVKD. This CDR3 is built from 14 residues. V was clipped by 7 bases and J by 3 bases, with 15 bases between them. The CDR3 is CAITRDTTHTEAFF. CDR3 coding DNA: TGTGCCATCACCCGGGACACGACGCACACTGAAGCTTTCTTT.

This clone was found many times. Here the CDR3 DNA reads TGCAGTGCCCCAACCGCGGGGCAAAGATATGGCTACACCTTC. It codes for CSAPTAGQRYGYTF. This chain joins TRBV20-1 and TRBJ1-2, with D possibly matching TRBD1 (5 bases). CDR3 length equals 14 residues. Germline V gene lookup returns CDR1 DFQATT and CDR2 SNEGSKA (reference sequence). V lost 6 bases and J lost 5, with 19 bases in between.

This clone occurred many times. This CDR3 is CASTNSVFGELFF. The CDR3 DNA follows: TGTGCCAGCACCAACTCTGTGTTCGGGGAGCTGTTTTTT. The chain employs TRBV6-2 or TRBV6-3 and TRBJ2-2; D gene uncertain. The CDR3 covers 13 residues. Trimming removed 7 bases from V and 7 bases from J, with 13 bases in between. Germline V gene lookup returns CDR1 MNHEY and CDR2 SVGEGT.

This clone was observed many times. The rearrangement uses TRBV28 and TRBJ2-7; D is undetermined. The CDR3 length is 16 residues. Germline V gene sequence: CDR1 MDHEN, CDR2 SYDVKM. The ends were cut back, 5 bases at V and 0 bases at J, with 17 bases in the middle. This CDR3 is CASSPLLGLPSYEQYF. The CDR3 DNA reads as TGTGCCAGCAGTCCGTTACTGGGATTACCCTCCTACGAGCAGTACTTC.

The chain links TRBV7-9 to TRBJ2-1; D perhaps matches TRBD2 (6 bases). The CDR3 spans 15 residues. CDR1 and CDR2 (germline): SEHNR, FQNEAQ (reference sequence). Trimming removed 1 base at V and 4 bases at J, with 11 bases between. The CDR3 loop reads CASSLVTGTYNEQFF. The CDR3 DNA follows: TGTGCCAGCAGCTTAGTGACTGGGACTTACAATGAGCAGTTCTTC.

This clone was picked up many times. This chain uses TRBV28 with TRBJ2-5; D may be TRBD1 or TRBD2 (5 bases each). V shed 4 bases and J shed 7 bases, with 10 bases lying between them. The V gene's germline CDR1 is MDHEN and CDR2 SYDVKM. There are 12 residues in the CDR3. The CDR3 is CASSWGPSTQYF. Here the CDR3 DNA reads TGTGCCAGCAGTTGGGGACCGTCGACCCAGTACTTC.

This clone was picked up many times. V is TRBV6-1 and J is TRBJ2-5; 9 nucleotides line up with TRBD1. The CDR3 length is 12 residues. The ends lost 8 bases at V and 5 bases at J; junction bases unmatched: 3. Looked up from germline, CDR1 is MNHNS and CDR2 is SASEGT. CDR3 bases: TGTGCCAGCGGGACAGGGAGGGAGACCCAGTACTTC. Its translation is CASGTGRETQYF.

This clone was recorded at least ten times. V is TRBV27 and J is TRBJ1-1; D ambiguous. This CDR3 has 14 residues. Germline lookup yields CDR1 MNHEY and CDR2 SMNVEV (reference sequence). V was shortened by 6 bases and J by 10 bases, with 21 bases between the two germline ends. CDR3 nucleotide sequence: TGTGCCAGCAGGGACTTTATGTCTAGGGATGGAGCTTTCTTT. Translated: CASRDFMSRDGAFF.

The table lists this clone with many counts. The J gene is TRBJ1-6, the V gene TRBV15; no reliable D call. CDR1 and CDR2 from the germline V gene are LNHNV and YYDKDF (reference sequence). The CDR3 extends over 13 amino acids. Trimming shortened V by 3 bases and J by 10 bases, and 10 bases separated the two germline ends. DNA for the CDR3: TGTGCCACCAGCAGGGGTTCGGGATCACCCCTCCACTTT. Protein: CATSRGSGSPLHF. The full variable domain, its missing parts supplied by reference TRBV15 and TRBJ1-6, is DAMVIQNPRYQVTQFGKPVTLSCSQTLNHNVMYWYQQKSSQAPKLLFHYYDKDFNNEADTPDNFQSRRPNTSFCFLDIRSPGLGDTAMYLCATSRGSGSPLHFGNGTRLTVT.

This clone was counted ten times or more. The chain joins TRBV20-1 to TRBJ1-2; D not certain. Germline V gene lookup returns CDR1 DFQATT and CDR2 SNEGSKA (reference sequence). The CDR3 contains 11 residues. V gave up 4 bases and J gave up 4 bases, with 7 bases separating them. For the CDR3, the DNA is TGCAGTGCTAAAGGCAGCTATGGCTACACCTTC. This codes for CSAKGSYGYTF.

This clone was detected ten times or more. This chain links TRBV13 with TRBJ2-1; D may be TRBD1 or TRBD2 (5 bases each). The germline V gene has CDR1 PRHDT and CDR2 FYEKMQ (reference sequence). This CDR3 has 11 amino acids. The V end lost 8 bases, the J end lost 11 bases, and 13 bases lay between the germline ends. This CDR3 is CASSLRDQQFF. CDR3 DNA sequence: TGTGCCAGCTCGCTCCGGGACCAGCAGTTCTTC.

This clone was counted at least ten times. The V and J genes are TRBV5-1 and TRBJ2-1, with 8 bases that match TRBD2. J gave up 0 bases and V 0 bases, and 8 bases lay outside the gene matches. The CDR3 totals 18 residues. CDR1 is SGHRS, CDR2 YFSETQ, per germline. In DNA form, the CDR3 reads TGCGCCAGCAGCTTGGTGCTAGCGGGTCGAAGCTCCTACAATGAGCAGTTCTTC. This sequence encodes CASSLVLAGRSSYNEQFF. The whole variable domain, remainder taken from reference TRBV5-1 and TRBJ2-1, is KAGVTQTPRYLIKTRGQQVTLSCSPISGHRSVSWYQQTPGQGLQFLFEYFSETQRNKGNFPGRFSGRQFSNSRSEMNVSTLELGDSALYLCASSLVLAGRSSYNEQFFGPGTRLTVL.

V is TRBV27 and J is TRBJ2-2; the D call may be TRBD1 or TRBD2 (5 bases each). The CDR3 runs to 15 residues. CDR1 MNHEY and CDR2 SMNVEV come from the germline V gene (reference sequence). Between the trimmed V and J ends, which lost 2 bases and 5 bases, there was a span of 12 bases. CDR3 residues: CASSLEPGPTGELFF. The CDR3 bases are TGTGCCAGCAGTTTAGAGCCGGGGCCAACCGGGGAGCTGTTTTTT.

This clone was recorded many times. Other DNA variants within this sample encode the same CDR3. This chain links TRBV6-5 with TRBJ1-5, with 10 bases lining up with TRBD1. There are 18 residues in the CDR3. Germline values: CDR1 MNHEY, CDR2 SVGAGI. Trimming removed 3 bases from V and 1 base from J; junction bases left unmatched: 9. Written as DNA, the CDR3 is TGTGCCAGCAGTTATGGGGGACAGGGGAGACTCAGCAATCAGCCCCAGCATTTT. Encoded protein: CASSYGGQGRLSNQPQHF.

Comment on this clone: A much larger clone sits a single nucleotide away, making a read error possible. The chain links TRBV11-2 to TRBJ2-5; D perhaps matches TRBD2 (6 bases). Trimming shortened V by 5 bases and J by 1 base, and 14 bases separated the two germline ends. In germline, CDR1 is SGHAT, CDR2 FQNNGV. The CDR3 totals 15 residues. CDR3 coding DNA: TGTGCCAGCAGCCCCCCTGGAGGGTCCCAAGAGACCCAGTACTTC. Translating gives CASSPPGGSQETQYF.

This clone was seen only a few times. This CDR3 reads CASSLTGSSGGYNEQFF. For the CDR3, the DNA is TGTGCCAGCAGCTTAACGGGTTCTAGCGGAGGCTACAATGAGCAGTTCTTC. The chain has TRBV11-1 and TRBJ2-1, with TRBD2 matching 7 bases. In germline, CDR1 is SGHAT, CDR2 FQDESV (reference sequence). Trimming removed 2 bases from V and 3 bases from J; junction bases left unmatched: 10. The CDR3 extends over 17 amino acids.

This clone was seen ten or more times. This sequence joins TRBV2 and TRBJ1-1, with D perhaps matching TRBD1 (5 bases). Germline CDR1 reads SNHLY; CDR2 reads FYNNEI. The CDR3 runs to 15 residues. V was cut by 0 bases and J by 0 bases, with 8 bases left in between. The CDR3 region is CASSEAGALNTEAFF. The CDR3 DNA sequence: TGTGCCAGCAGTGAAGCTGGGGCTTTGAACACTGAAGCTTTCTTT.

The sample holds many counts of this clone. CDR3 protein: CASSSGGVGELFF. In DNA, the CDR3 is TGTGCCAGCAGCTCGGGCGGAGTCGGGGAGCTGTTTTTT. The chain joins TRBV27 to TRBJ2-2; unclear D gene. The CDR3 spans 13 residues. V lost 6 bases and J lost 7, with 12 bases in between. CDR1 is MNHEY and CDR2 is SMNVEV in the germline V gene (reference sequence).